A selection of T cell receptor beta chains follows, all from one sample in a study of shared clonotypes between healthy human individuals. Generated by immunoSEQ multiplex PCR, the TCRdb table keeps only in-frame clones and is missing some. Among millions of clones, about 95% were seen once, and the ten largest hold 0.9% to 1.3%. Sequenced material: naive CD8+ T cells sorted from blood. These receptors were taken from a young man in good health. Both conserved end residues are part of each CDR3. The D gene is left open where the match is weak. Size is omitted from some rows. Given values are once, few, many or a class for expanded clones.

TGCGCCAGCAGCTTGGTGGTCAGAAGGAGCTCCTATAATTCACCCCTCCACTTT,CASSLVVRRSSYNSPLHF,TRBJ1-6,TRBV5-1,18,.,.
TGTGCCAGCAGCTTGGCCGGGGGACTAGCGGGAGTCGATCAGTACTTC,CASSLAGGLAGVDQYF,TRBJ2-4,TRBV5-6,16,TRBD2,.
TGTGCCAGCACCTGGGGCGAAGGCCAGGTCTATGGCTACACCTTC,CASTWGEGQVYGYTF,TRBJ1-2,TRBV2,15,.,.
TGTGCCAGCAGCCAAGAGGGCCAAGAGACCCAGTACTTC,CASSQEGQETQYF,TRBJ2-5,TRBV14,13,.,.
TGTGCCAGCAGTCCATTCGTCGGGACTGAAGCTTTCTTT,CASSPFVGTEAFF,TRBJ1-1,TRBV27,13,.,.
TGTGCCTGGTCCACCGTAACTAGCAATCAGCCCCAGCATTTT,CAWSTVTSNQPQHF,TRBJ1-5,TRBV30,14,.,.
TGTGCCAGCAGCCAAGATCTCGGGACTAGCGGGGTCTACGAGCAGTACTTC,CASSQDLGTSGVYEQYF,TRBJ2-7,TRBV4-2,17,TRBD2,.
TGTGCCAGCAGCTTAGGCGTTGGGACAGGTCGGGCTGAAGCTTTCTTT,CASSLGVGTGRAEAFF,TRBJ1-1,TRBV13,16,TRBD1,once
TGTGCCAGCAGCCCTAGTGGGGTGCCTCCCTACGAGCAGTACTTC,CASSPSGVPPYEQYF,TRBJ2-7,TRBV11-3,15,.,.
TGTGCCAGCAGCTTAGACCAGACGCCTAATTCACCCCTCCACTTT,CASSLDQTPNSPLHF,TRBJ1-6,TRBV7-9,15,.,.